This TCR beta chain emerged from a study of human T cells and chemical hapten exposure. Study outcomes and limitations: After DPC sensitization, TCRs above 1 in 1000 frequency showed no change.

TCRdb reprocessed the RACE reads via MiXCR and lists one record per CDR3 protein. Among 85,000 to 100,000 distinct CDR3 sequences listed, roughly 27% were seen once. For this clonotype: Antigen unknown.

Germline loops: CDR1 SEHNR, CDR2 FQNEAQ (reference sequence). The CDR3 contains 13 residues. The V end lost 1 base, the J end lost 7 bases, and 10 bases lay between the germline ends. The time point was: patch test 3, about 24 weeks after DPC sensitization. Documented treatment: therapeutic diphenylcyclopropenone sensitization with weekly scalp DPC. The TCR originated in a man between 40 and 49 years old with alopecia areata. Some clones in this sample may be carry-over from other donors' samples. The V call is TRBV7-9, the J call TRBJ1-1; D not certain. The specimen comprised whole blood, sampled in connection with sensitization to the hapten diphenylcyclopropenone (DPC). CDR3 in DNA: TGTGCCAGCAGCTTAGTGGGCGGTAGTGAAGCTTTCTTT. Translating it yields CASSLVGGSEAFF.